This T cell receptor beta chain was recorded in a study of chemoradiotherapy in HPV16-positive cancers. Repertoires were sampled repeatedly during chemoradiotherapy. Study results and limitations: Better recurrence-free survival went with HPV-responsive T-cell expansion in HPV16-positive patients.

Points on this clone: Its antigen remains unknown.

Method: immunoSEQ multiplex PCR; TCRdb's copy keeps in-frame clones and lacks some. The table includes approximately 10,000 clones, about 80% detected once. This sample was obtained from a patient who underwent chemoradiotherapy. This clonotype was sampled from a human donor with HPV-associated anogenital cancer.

The CDR3, as DNA: TGTGCCTGGAGCGACTCTGGGTACGAGCAGTACTTC. Encoded protein: CAWSDSGYEQYF. This chain uses TRBV30 with TRBJ2-7; D unclear. Germline lookup yields CDR1 GTSNPN and CDR2 SVGIG (reference sequence). V was cut by 3 bases and J by 4 bases, with 10 bases left in between. CDR3 size: 12 residues.